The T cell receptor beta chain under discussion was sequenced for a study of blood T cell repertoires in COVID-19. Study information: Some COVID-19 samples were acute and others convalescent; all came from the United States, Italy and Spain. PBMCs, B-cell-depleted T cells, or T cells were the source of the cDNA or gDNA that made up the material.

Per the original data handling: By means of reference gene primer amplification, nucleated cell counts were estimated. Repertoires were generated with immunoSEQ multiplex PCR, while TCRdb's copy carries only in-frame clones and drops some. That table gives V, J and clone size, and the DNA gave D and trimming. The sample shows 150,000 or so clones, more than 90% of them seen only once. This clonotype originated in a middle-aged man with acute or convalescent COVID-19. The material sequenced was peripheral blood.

CDR3: CASSAGGSNQPQHF. The CDR3 bases are TGTGCCAGCAGCGCGGGTGGAAGCAATCAGCCCCAGCATTTT. This chain connects TRBV14 to TRBJ1-5; D ambiguous. Germline CDR1 SGHDN, CDR2 FVKESK. This CDR3 contains 14 residues. The germline V and J ends were trimmed by 5 bases and 1 base, with 9 bases remaining between them. Drawing the rest from reference TRBV14 and TRBJ1-5, the complete variable domain is EAGVTQFPSHSVIEKGQTVTLRCDPISGHDNLYWYRRVMGKEIKFLLHFVKESKQDESGMPNNRFLAERTGGTYSTLKVQPAELEDSGVYFCASSAGGSNQPQHFGDGTRLSIL.